A selection of T cell receptor beta chains follows, all from one sample in a study of T cells in localized non-small cell lung cancer. Assay used: immunoSEQ multiplex PCR; TCRdb lists only in-frame clones, some missing. The sample includes fewer than 3,000 clones, about 25% seen only once; the top ten take roughly 6%. The sample consisted of lung tumor tissue, taken before any cancer treatment. The receptor set was obtained from a woman aged 35 to 69 with stage I lung adenocarcinoma. Each CDR3 is given with its conserved first and last residue. D genes are given only for firm matches. The size of a clone is reported for some rows only, either as once, few or many, or as a class for expanded clones.

j_call d_call clone_size v_call cdr3_aa cdr3_nt
TRBJ1-2 . few TRBV6-8 CASSTTGDYGYTF TGTGCCAGCAGTACCACGGGGGACTATGGCTACACCTTC
TRBJ1-4 . . TRBV28 CASSFWVATNEKLFF TGTGCCAGCAGTTTCTGGGTGGCCACCAATGAAAAACTGTTTTTT
TRBJ1-3 . . TRBV5-1 CASSLDSPSSGNTIYF TGCGCCAGCAGCTTGGATTCGCCTAGCTCTGGAAACACCATATATTTT
TRBJ2-5 TRBD2 . TRBV6-8 CASSGLANLQETQYF TGTGCCAGCAGCGGACTAGCGAACCTTCAAGAGACCCAGTACTTC
TRBJ2-1 TRBD2 . TRBV4-1 CASSQVGGSSYNEQFF TGCGCCAGCAGCCAAGTGGGCGGGAGCTCCTACAATGAGCAGTTCTTC
TRBJ2-7 . few TRBV28 CASSLRAHEQYF TGTGCCAGCAGTTTAAGAGCCCACGAGCAGTACTTC
TRBJ2-6 TRBD2 medium-sized TRBV6-8 CASSLSGRATGANVLTF TGTGCCAGCAGCCTAAGCGGGAGGGCCACTGGGGCCAACGTCCTGACTTTC
TRBJ2-5 . . TRBV19 CASSMPYSIQETQYF TGTGCCAGTAGTATGCCCTACAGTATCCAAGAGACCCAGTACTTC
TRBJ2-7 TRBD2 . TRBV28 CASSSLTSGRAYEQYF TGTGCCAGCAGTTCCTTAACTAGCGGGAGGGCCTACGAGCAGTACTTC
TRBJ2-7 . . TRBV6-8 CASSVDSSYEQYF TGTGCCAGCAGCGTGGACAGCTCCTACGAGCAGTACTTC
TRBJ2-3 TRBD2 few TRBV11-3 CASSLGGGADTQYF TGTGCCAGCAGCTTGGGTGGGGGGGCAGATACGCAGTATTTT
TRBJ2-6 . . TRBV11-3 CASSFDRTSGANVLTF TGTGCCAGCAGCTTCGACAGGACCTCTGGGGCCAACGTCCTGACTTTC
TRBJ2-4 TRBD2 . TRBV29-1 CSVGLSTSPSDIQYF TGCAGCGTCGGACTATCGACTAGCCCTTCGGACATTCAGTACTTC
TRBJ2-1 TRBD2 . TRBV6-8 CASSATSGTTTQQFF TGTGCCAGCAGTGCGACTAGCGGGACCACAACCCAGCAGTTCTTC
TRBJ1-5 . few TRBV5-1 CASSLEGSNQPQHF TGCGCCAGCAGCTTGGAAGGCAGCAATCAGCCCCAGCATTTT
TRBJ2-7 . . TRBV28 CASSLPGASEQYF TGTGCCAGCAGCTTACCCGGGGCTAGCGAGCAGTACTTC
TRBJ1-1 TRBD1 few TRBV9 CASSSRPGTGTEAFF TGTGCCAGCAGCTCCCGTCCCGGGACAGGGACTGAAGCTTTCTTT
TRBJ1-1 TRBD1 . TRBV19 CAGRQGPYTEAFF TGTGCCGGTCGACAGGGGCCGTACACTGAAGCTTTCTTT
TRBJ1-1 TRBD1 medium-sized TRBV7-2 CASSGTDSIEAFF TGTGCCAGCAGCGGGACAGATTCTATTGAAGCTTTCTTT
TRBJ1-2 TRBD1 . TRBV10-2 CASSVNRGPYGYTF TGCGCCAGCAGTGTCAACAGGGGGCCCTATGGCTACACCTTC
TRBJ1-2 . medium-sized TRBV28 CASSLPGSYGYTF TGTGCCAGCAGCCTGCCGGGCTCCTATGGCTACACCTTC
TRBJ1-2 TRBD1 medium-sized TRBV6-8 CAASSGGNGYTF TGTGCCGCCTCCTCAGGGGGCAATGGCTACACCTTC
TRBJ2-2 . . TRBV28 CASSLVEASTGELFF TGTGCCAGCAGTTTAGTCGAGGCGAGCACCGGGGAGCTGTTTTTT
TRBJ2-3 TRBD1 . TRBV15 CATSRAQGVTDTQYF TGTGCCACCAGCAGAGCGCAGGGGGTCACAGATACGCAGTATTTT
TRBJ2-7 . medium-sized TRBV4-1 CASSQEGTFSYEQYF TGCGCCAGCAGCCAAGAGGGGACGTTCTCCTACGAGCAGTACTTC
TRBJ2-1 . few TRBV9 CASSPGDLNNEQFF TGTGCCAGCAGCCCTGGGGATTTAAACAATGAGCAGTTCTTC
TRBJ2-7 . few TRBV10-3 CAISESGAYEQYF TGTGCCATCAGTGAGTCCGGGGCCTACGAGCAGTACTTC
TRBJ2-1 TRBD2 . TRBV30 CAWSVRGGSSGNEQFF TGTGCCTGGAGTGTACGTGGGGGTTCTAGCGGCAATGAGCAGTTCTTC
TRBJ2-5 . . TRBV19 CASSNGRSQTQYF TGTGCCAGTAGTAATGGGAGGAGTCAGACCCAGTACTTC
TRBJ2-4 . . TRBV11-3 CASSFNAPGRDIQYF TGTGCCAGCAGCTTCAACGCGCCAGGGCGGGACATTCAGTACTTC
TRBJ1-2 TRBD1 few TRBV6-8 CASRRQGEELGYTF TGTGCCAGCAGGAGACAGGGGGAGGAACTTGGCTACACCTTC
TRBJ1-1 TRBD1 few TRBV6-8 CASSLSGGDTEAFF TGTGCCAGCAGTTTATCAGGGGGGGACACTGAAGCTTTCTTT
TRBJ1-4 TRBD1 . TRBV30 CAWSFLDRPNEKLFF TGTGCCTGGAGTTTTTTGGACAGGCCGAATGAAAAACTGTTTTTT
TRBJ1-4 . . TRBV16 CASSPDAGAEKLFF TGTGCCAGCAGCCCCGATGCCGGGGCCGAAAAACTGTTTTTT
TRBJ1-4 . medium-sized TRBV7-5 CASSLGGGFNEKLFF TGTGCCAGCAGCTTAGGGGGGGGCTTTAATGAAAAACTGTTTTTT
TRBJ2-1 . large TRBV11-3 CASSGHRVLGGEQFF TGTGCCAGCAGCGGCCACAGGGTCCTCGGCGGTGAGCAGTTCTTC
TRBJ2-1 TRBD2 few TRBV9 CASRWTSGRDNEQFF TGTGCCAGCAGGTGGACTAGCGGGAGGGACAATGAGCAGTTCTTC
TRBJ2-6 . . TRBV30 CALGSSGANVLTF TGTGCCTTGGGGAGTTCTGGGGCCAACGTCCTGACTTTC
TRBJ2-7 TRBD1 medium-sized TRBV6-8 CASSYWDRVRNEQYF TGTGCCAGCAGTTACTGGGACAGGGTCCGGAACGAGCAGTACTTC
TRBJ2-7 . large TRBV30 CAWSSQDSYEQYF TGTGCCTGGAGTTCACAGGACAGCTACGAGCAGTACTTC
TRBJ1-1 . . TRBV11-3 CASSLSRRNTEAFF TGTGCCAGCAGCTTGAGTCGGCGGAACACTGAAGCTTTCTTT
TRBJ1-3 . . TRBV10-2 CASSERGATTQRVTIYF TGCGCCAGCAGTGAGCGGGGGGCCACCACCCAGAGGGTCACCATATATTTT
TRBJ1-2 . few TRBV28 CASSSGTRGYTF TGTGCCAGCAGTTCCGGGACTCGAGGCTACACCTTC
TRBJ2-7 TRBD2 . TRBV10-2 CASKLAGADGEQYF TGCGCCAGCAAATTAGCGGGAGCCGACGGCGAGCAGTACTTC
TRBJ2-2 . . TRBV11-3 CASSPRLRDGLRELFF TGTGCCAGCAGCCCTCGTCTCCGGGACGGCCTCAGGGAGCTGTTTTTT
TRBJ2-2 . . TRBV9 CASTGGTANTGELFF TGTGCCAGCACCGGCGGGACTGCGAACACCGGGGAGCTGTTTTTT
TRBJ2-3 . . TRBV19 CASTPRRLRLHTDTQYF TGTGCCAGTACCCCGAGACGGCTTCGGCTACACACAGATACGCAGTATTTT
TRBJ2-7 . few TRBV6-8 CASSWGSYEQYF TGTGCCAGCAGTTGGGGCTCCTACGAGCAGTACTTC